What follows are 7 T cell receptor beta chains derived from one specimen sequenced in a study of cytomegalovirus exposure and HLA in healthy donors. The PCR used 60 Vbeta and 13 Jbeta primers. Sequencing was performed with immunoSEQ multiplex PCR; in TCRdb, only in-frame clones are kept and a portion is missing. The table lists roughly 110,000 clones, 65% to 85% of them singletons, with about 2% in the top ten. The specimen sequenced was PBMCs. All receptors derive from a young man in good health and CMV-seronegative.

CDR3 sequence: CASSFEGQGAHMRSNQPQHF. The CDR3 nucleotides read TGTGCCAGCAGTTTCGAGGGACAGGGGGCCCATATGCGGAGCAATCAGCCCCAGCATTTT. The chain is built from TRBV28 and TRBJ1-5, with 12 bases aligning to TRBD1. The ends lost 3 bases at V and 1 base at J; junction bases unmatched: 13. CDR1 and CDR2 from the germline V gene are MDHEN and SYDVKM. CDR3 length: 20 residues.

This clone occurred once. The CDR3 here is CASSQTGAAGEAFF. The CDR3 region has the DNA TGTGCCAGCAGCCAGACAGGGGCGGCCGGTGAAGCTTTCTTT. J is TRBJ1-1 and V is TRBV11-3, with 8 bases identical to TRBD1. The germline gives CDR1 SGHNT, CDR2 YENEEA. Unmatched junction bases numbered 9, after V lost 5 bases and J lost 7 bases. The CDR3 spans 14 residues. The full variable domain, with the rest looked up from reference TRBV11-3 and TRBJ1-1, is EAGVVQSPRYKIIEKKQPVAFWCNPISGHNTLYWYLQNLGQGPELLIRYENEEAVDDSQLPKDRFSAERLKGVDSTLKIQPAELGDSAVYLCASSQTGAAGEAFFGQGTRLTVV.

The V gene is TRBV7-3, the J gene TRBJ1-5, with 12 positions matching TRBD1. The germline CDR1 and CDR2 sequences are SGHTA and FQGTGA. The CDR3 totals 15 residues. The ends lost 4 bases at V and 6 bases at J; junction bases unmatched: 4. CDR3 DNA: TGTGCCAGCAGCTCGGGACAGGGGGCGAGTCAGCCCCAGCATTTT. Amino acids: CASSSGQGASQPQHF. Full variable domain (missing parts from reference TRBV7-3 and TRBJ1-5): GAGVSQTPSNKVTEKGKYVELRCDPISGHTALYWYRQSLGQGPEFLIYFQGTGAADDSGLPNDRFFAVRPEGSVSTLKIQRTERGDSAVYLCASSSGQGASQPQHFGDGTRLSIL.

The chain combines TRBV4-3 with TRBJ1-4, with a weak D call TRBD1 (6 bases). CDR3 length: 15 residues. V dropped 1 base and J dropped 5 bases, with 11 bases sitting between them. CDR1 is LGHNA, CDR2 YSLEER, per germline. In nucleotides, the CDR3 is TGCGCCAGCAGCCAAGTGACAGGAATAAATGAAAAACTGTTTTTT. This gives the protein CASSQVTGINEKLFF.

V is TRBV15 and J is TRBJ1-1; 7 positions match TRBD1. Trimming removed 9 bases from V and 4 bases from J; junction bases left unmatched: 8. The CDR3 length is 13 residues. The germline V gene encodes CDR1 LNHNV and CDR2 YYDKDF (reference sequence). CDR3 protein: CATGGRLATEAFF. The CDR3, as DNA: TGTGCCACAGGGGGCAGGTTGGCCACTGAAGCTTTCTTT.

The chain combines TRBV6-1 with TRBJ2-3; possible D gene TRBD2, 6 bases. Trimming took 4 bases from V and 6 from J, leaving 17 bases between them. The germline gives CDR1 MNHNS, CDR2 SASEGT. The CDR3 has 15 amino acids. CDR3 protein: CASSASAGPGDTQYF. CDR3 bases: TGTGCCAGCAGTGCTAGCGCTGGCCCCGGGGATACGCAGTATTTT.

The rearrangement links TRBV7-2 to TRBJ2-5; D is possibly TRBD1 (6 bases). V gave up 5 bases and J gave up 5 bases, with 21 bases separating them. This CDR3 is built from 16 residues. Germline V gene lookup returns CDR1 SGHTA and CDR2 FQGNSA. The CDR3 nucleotides read TGTGCCAGCAGCCCCCCCGGGACACCGGTCGGGGAGACCCAGTACTTC. This translates into CASSPPGTPVGETQYF.